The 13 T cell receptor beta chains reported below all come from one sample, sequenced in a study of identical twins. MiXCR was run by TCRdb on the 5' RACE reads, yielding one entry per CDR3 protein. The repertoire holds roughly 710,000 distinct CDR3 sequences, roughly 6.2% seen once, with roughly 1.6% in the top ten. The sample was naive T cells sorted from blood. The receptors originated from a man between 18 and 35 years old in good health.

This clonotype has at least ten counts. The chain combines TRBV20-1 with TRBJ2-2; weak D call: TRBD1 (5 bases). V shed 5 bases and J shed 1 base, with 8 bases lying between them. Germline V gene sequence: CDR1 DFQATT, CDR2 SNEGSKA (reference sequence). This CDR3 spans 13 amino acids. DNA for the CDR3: TGCAGTGCTTCCCAGGGGAACACCGGGGAGCTGTTTTTT. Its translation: CSASQGNTGELFF.

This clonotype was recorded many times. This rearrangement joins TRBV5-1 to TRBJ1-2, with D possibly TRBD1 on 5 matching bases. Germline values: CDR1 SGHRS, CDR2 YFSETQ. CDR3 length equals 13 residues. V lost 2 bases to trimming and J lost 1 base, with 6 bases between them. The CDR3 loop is CASSLQDNYGYTF. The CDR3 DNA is TGCGCCAGCAGCTTACAGGATAACTATGGCTACACCTTC.

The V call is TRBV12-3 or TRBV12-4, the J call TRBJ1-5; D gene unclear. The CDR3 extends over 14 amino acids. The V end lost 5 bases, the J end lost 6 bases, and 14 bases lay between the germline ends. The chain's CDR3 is CASSLVLSGQPQHF. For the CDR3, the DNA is TGTGCCAGCAGTCTTGTATTATCGGGTCAGCCCCAGCATTTT.

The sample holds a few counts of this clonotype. The CDR3, as DNA: TGTGCCAGCAGCCCAGGGACTAGCGGGAGACATCCCCAAGAGACCCAGTACTTC. Amino acids: CASSPGTSGRHPQETQYF. V usage is TRBV11-1 and J usage is TRBJ2-5, with 14 bases identical to TRBD2. Germline-derived CDR1 and CDR2 are SGHAT and FQDESV (reference sequence). Trimming at V came to 5 bases and at J to 1 base, leaving 9 bases not matched to a gene. The CDR3 spans 18 residues.

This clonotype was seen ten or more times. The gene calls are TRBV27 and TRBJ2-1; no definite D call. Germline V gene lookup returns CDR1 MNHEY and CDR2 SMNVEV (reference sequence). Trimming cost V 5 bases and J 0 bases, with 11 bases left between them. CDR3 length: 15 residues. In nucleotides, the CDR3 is TGTGCCAGCAGTCCAGCCTCCAACTCCTACAATGAGCAGTTCTTC. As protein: CASSPASNSYNEQFF.

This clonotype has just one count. CDR3 residues: CASQAAGTEAFF. As DNA, the CDR3 is TGTGCCAGCCAGGCGGCGGGCACTGAAGCTTTCTTT. The J gene is TRBJ1-1, the V gene TRBV2; D gene unclear. CDR3 length: 12 amino acids. The germline V and J ends were trimmed by 8 bases and 4 bases, with 11 bases remaining between them. CDR1 SNHLY and CDR2 FYNNEI come from the germline V gene.

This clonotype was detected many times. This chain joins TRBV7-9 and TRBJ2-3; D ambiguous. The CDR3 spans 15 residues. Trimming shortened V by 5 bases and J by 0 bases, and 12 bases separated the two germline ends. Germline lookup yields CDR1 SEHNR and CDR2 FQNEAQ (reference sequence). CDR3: CASSRLHGSTDTQYF. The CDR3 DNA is TGTGCCAGCAGCCGACTGCATGGGAGCACAGATACGCAGTATTTT.

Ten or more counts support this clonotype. The DNA for the CDR3 is TGTGCCAGCCGGGACAGGGAAACAGATACGCAGTATTTT. The encoded protein is CASRDRETDTQYF. The chain links TRBV10-3 to TRBJ2-3, with 9 bases lining up with TRBD1. Trimming at V came to 10 bases and at J to 3 bases, leaving 5 bases not matched to a gene. CDR3 length: 13 residues. Looked up from germline, CDR1 is ENHRY and CDR2 is SYGVKD.

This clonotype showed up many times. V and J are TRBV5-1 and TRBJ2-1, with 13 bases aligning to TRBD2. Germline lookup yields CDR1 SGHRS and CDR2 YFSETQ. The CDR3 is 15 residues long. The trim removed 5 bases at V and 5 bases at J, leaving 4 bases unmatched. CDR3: CASREGLAGNNEQFF. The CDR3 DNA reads TGCGCCAGCAGAGAGGGACTAGCGGGGAACAATGAGCAGTTCTTC.

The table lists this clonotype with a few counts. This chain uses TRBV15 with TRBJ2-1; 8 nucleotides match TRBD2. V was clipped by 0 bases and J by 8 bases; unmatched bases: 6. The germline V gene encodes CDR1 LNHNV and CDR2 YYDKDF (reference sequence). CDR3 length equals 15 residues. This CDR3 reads CATSRDVAGGDEQFF. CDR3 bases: TGTGCCACCAGCAGAGATGTCGCGGGAGGAGATGAGCAGTTCTTC.

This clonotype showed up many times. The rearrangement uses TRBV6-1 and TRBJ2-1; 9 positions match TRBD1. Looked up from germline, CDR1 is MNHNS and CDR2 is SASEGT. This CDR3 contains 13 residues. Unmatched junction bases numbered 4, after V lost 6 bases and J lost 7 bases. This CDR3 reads CASRQGAGNEQFF. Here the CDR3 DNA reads TGTGCCAGCAGACAGGGGGCTGGGAATGAGCAGTTCTTC.

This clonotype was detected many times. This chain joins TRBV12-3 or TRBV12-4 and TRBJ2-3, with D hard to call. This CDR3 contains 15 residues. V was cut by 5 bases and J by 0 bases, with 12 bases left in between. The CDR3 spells CASSQLATSTDTQYF. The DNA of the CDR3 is TGTGCCAGCAGTCAACTCGCGACTAGCACAGATACGCAGTATTTT.

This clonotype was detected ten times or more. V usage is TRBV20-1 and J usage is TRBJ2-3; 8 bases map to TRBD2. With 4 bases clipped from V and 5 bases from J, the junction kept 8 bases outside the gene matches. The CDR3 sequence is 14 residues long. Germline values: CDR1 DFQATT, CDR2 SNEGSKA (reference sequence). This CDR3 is CSATDGRVIDTQYF. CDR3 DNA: TGCAGTGCTACGGACGGGAGGGTAATAGATACGCAGTATTTT.